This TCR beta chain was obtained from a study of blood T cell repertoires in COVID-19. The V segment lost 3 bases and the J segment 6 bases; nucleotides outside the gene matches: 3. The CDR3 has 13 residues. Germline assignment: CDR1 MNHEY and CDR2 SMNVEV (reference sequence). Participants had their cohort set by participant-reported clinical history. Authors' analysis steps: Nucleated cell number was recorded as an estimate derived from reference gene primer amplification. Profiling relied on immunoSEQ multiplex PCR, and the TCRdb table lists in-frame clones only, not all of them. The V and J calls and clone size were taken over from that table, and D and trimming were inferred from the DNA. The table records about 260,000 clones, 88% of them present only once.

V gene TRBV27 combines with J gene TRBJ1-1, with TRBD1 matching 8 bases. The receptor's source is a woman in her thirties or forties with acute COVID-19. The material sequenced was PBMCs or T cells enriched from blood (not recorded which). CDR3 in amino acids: CASSFMTGAEAFF. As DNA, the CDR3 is TGTGCCAGCAGTTTCATGACAGGGGCTGAAGCTTTCTTT.